This T cell receptor beta chain was sequenced during a study of blood T cells in healthy people across ages. Primers used in a second PCR of roughly 6 to 12 cycles were a sample-barcoded 5' primer and a J-beta primer mix. TCRdb reprocessed the 5' RACE reads with MiXCR, giving one entry per CDR3 protein. The sample consists of roughly 800,000 distinct CDR3 sequences, about 25% of them appearing once. The amount of total RNA extracted per sample was at least 5 micrograms. In this sample, this clonotype turned up a few times. Separately, the same data were catalogued under a study of T cells of mothers and their children. That investigation notes: Donation was provided by three healthy Caucasian mothers along with their six children.

The sequencing sample was made of blood. The TCR sequence derives from a boy aged 5-17 years in good health.

The chain's CDR3 is CASSATGGGIEKLFF. CDR3 DNA sequence: TGTGCCAGCAGCGCAACAGGGGGCGGAATTGAAAAACTGTTTTTT. The chain employs TRBV7-9 and TRBJ1-4, with 9 nucleotides matching TRBD1. This CDR3 comprises 15 residues. V shed 5 bases and J 7 bases; nucleotides not matched to a gene: 8. The V gene's germline CDR1 is SEHNR and CDR2 FQNEAQ (reference sequence). Full variable domain (rest looked up from reference TRBV7-9 and TRBJ1-4): DTGVSQNPRHKITKRGQNVTFRCDPISEHNRLYWYRQTLGQGPEFLTYFQNEAQLEKSRLLSDRFSAERPKGSFSTLEIQRTEQGDSAMYLCASSATGGGIEKLFFGSGTQLSVL.